This T cell receptor beta chain was captured in a study of cytomegalovirus exposure and HLA in healthy donors. Germline V lookup: CDR1 LGHNA, CDR2 YNFKEQ. CDR3 size: 16 residues. With 1 base clipped from V and 5 bases from J, the junction kept 9 bases outside the gene matches. The donors (healthy individuals) were bone marrow donors. This PCR relied on a set of 60 Vbeta primers and 13 Jbeta primers. Assay used: immunoSEQ multiplex PCR; TCRdb lists only in-frame clones, some missing. The repertoire holds 210,000 or so clones, with around 79% as singletons. This chain joins TRBV4-2 and TRBJ2-5, with 8 bases identical to TRBD2. The TCR was taken from a man aged 18 to 30 in good health and CMV-seronegative. Sequencing used PBMCs. As DNA, the CDR3 is TGTGCCAGCAGCCAAGCCCTTTCGGGAGGGGGGGAGACCCAGTACTTC. It encodes CASSQALSGGGETQYF.